Detailed here is one TCR beta chain. Its specificity is not known. The record originates from a study of cytomegalovirus exposure and HLA in healthy donors. Turning to the study itself: As an earlier analysis found, around 190 million T cells yielded about 120 million unique TCR beta sequences. Most genotyped donors, 81% of 350 to 500, had Caucasian-associated genetic ancestry. Regarding the study as a whole: In an earlier analysis, about 90% or about 30%: the productive usage of most TCR beta V segments.

Healthy bone marrow donors made up the donors. Use of 60 Vbeta and 13 Jbeta primers characterized the PCR. Generated by immunoSEQ multiplex PCR, the TCRdb table keeps only in-frame clones and is missing some. The repertoire includes around 280,000 clones, 80% to 90% of them detected once, and 2% to 3% sits in the top ten. V was clipped by 9 bases and J by 6 bases, with 25 bases between them. Germline V CDR1 and CDR2: SGHTS, YDEGEE. CDR3 length: 16 residues. Sequencing was done on a sample of PBMCs. The source of this sequence is a woman younger than 30 in good health and CMV-seronegative. V is TRBV5-8 and J is TRBJ1-5, with D possibly being TRBD1 (5 bases). This CDR3 is CATSALTQGVGQPQHF. CDR3 bases: TGTGCCACTTCGGCATTGACCCAGGGTGTGGGTCAGCCCCAGCATTTT.